This TCR beta chain was documented in a study of cytomegalovirus exposure and HLA in healthy donors. Overall study findings and caveats: An observed cluster of highly shared sequence variants was recorded as a likely sequencing artifact. The authors listed approximately 150 TCR beta chains as cytomegalovirus-associated.

A multiplex PCR was run with 60 Vbeta primers and 13 Jbeta primers. Here immunoSEQ multiplex PCR was the method, and the copy in TCRdb shows in-frame clones only, minus some. The data contain over 150,000 clones, approximately 84% of them singletons. V trimming: 5 bases; J trimming: 7 bases; junction bases outside the gene matches: 9. The V gene's germline CDR1 is MNHEY and CDR2 SVGAGI. This CDR3 is built from 15 residues. A word on this clone: Its cognate antigen is unknown.

This receptor was obtained from a girl younger than two in good health and CMV-seronegative. Sequencing was done on a sample of PBMCs. This chain joins TRBV6-5 and TRBJ1-2; TRBD1 matches at 11 bases. The chain's CDR3 is CASSRRDRGMIGYTF. The DNA of the CDR3 is TGTGCCAGCAGTCGCCGGGACAGGGGGATGATTGGCTACACCTTC.